This T cell receptor (beta chain) originates from a study of OX40 agonist ivuxolimab in advanced cancers. Looking at the study overall: Having had anti-PD-1, anti-PD-L1 or anti-CTLA-4 therapy before was allowed, and around 44% had some.

The CDR3 is 15 residues long. Germline values: CDR1 SGHAT, CDR2 FQNNGV. Trimming pared 7 bases from V and 2 bases from J, leaving 15 bases between. Autoimmune disease history or systemic immunosuppression disqualified patients. Here immunoSEQ multiplex PCR was the method, and the copy in TCRdb shows in-frame clones only, minus some. This sample has over 65,000 clones; roughly 90% occur once, and the top ten carry approximately 10%. Findings and limits, study-wide: Expanded clones belonging to CD8+ T cells outnumbered, on average, those of CD4+. Low normalized clonal expansion also occurred in some nonresponding patients.

Regarding this clone: What it recognizes is unknown.

This clonotype was sampled from an adult with an advanced solid tumor such as melanoma, head and neck, liver or kidney cancer. Sequenced material: CD4+ or CD8+ T cells sorted from blood, taken in a trial of the OX40 agonist ivuxolimab. The chain carries TRBV11-2 and TRBJ1-3; tentatively, D is TRBD1 (6 bases). The CDR3 region has the DNA TGTGCCAGCACCCCAGGGGCAGGGGCTGGAAACACCATATATTTT. It encodes CASTPGAGAGNTIYF.